One sample yielded the 5 T cell receptor beta chains listed below, sequenced in a study of post-analysis software for immune sequencing data. Their antigens remain unidentified. TCR beta libraries were prepared from cDNA with unique molecular identifiers. TCRdb itself ran the PCR reads through MiXCR, one entry per CDR3 protein. Of about 540,000 distinct CDR3 sequences detected, less than 40% appear once; the ten largest clones hold about 6%. Study findings and constraints: Four to six TRBV segments were more frequent in patients than controls; TRBV5-6, TRBV5-1 and TRBV20-1 belonged to this group.

Sequencing used blood. The receptors derive from a girl aged 2-17 years with multiple sclerosis.

This chain joins TRBV7-6 and TRBJ2-7; D unresolved. Germline values: CDR1 SGHVS, CDR2 FNYEAQ. V dropped 1 base and J dropped 2 bases, with 6 bases sitting between them. The CDR3 has 13 residues. The CDR3 DNA reads TGTGCCAGCAGCTTAGATTCAGCCTACGAGCAGTACTTC. Residues: CASSLDSAYEQYF.

The V and J genes are TRBV14 and TRBJ2-5, with D maybe TRBD1 (6 bases). Germline V gives CDR1 SGHDN, CDR2 FVKESK. The CDR3 has 16 amino acids. V was pared by 6 bases and J by 3 bases, with 20 bases between. Written as DNA, the CDR3 is TGTGCCAGCAGAGGGCAGGGGCTCGGACCTGAAGAGACCCAGTACTTC. Translation: CASRGQGLGPEETQYF. The full variable domain, its missing parts supplied by reference TRBV14 and TRBJ2-5, is EAGVTQFPSHSVIEKGQTVTLRCDPISGHDNLYWYRRVMGKEIKFLLHFVKESKQDESGMPNNRFLAERTGGTYSTLKVQPAELEDSGVYFCASRGQGLGPEETQYFGPGTRLLVL.

This clonotype was counted between two and nine times. The V gene is TRBV2, the J gene TRBJ2-7; no firm D call. The DNA end is a closer match to TRBJ2-5, so the J assignment may be wrong. Germline V gene sequence: CDR1 SNHLY, CDR2 FYNNEI. The length of the CDR3 is 14 residues. The CDR3 DNA is TGTGCCAGCAGTGTCGGCCTCGAGGTGGAGACCCAGTACTTC. Amino acids: CASSVGLEVETQYF.

The rearrangement joins TRBV7-9 to TRBJ2-5, with TRBD2 identical over 11 bases. V was clipped by 1 base and J by 2 bases; unmatched bases: 6. The CDR3 covers 17 residues. Germline V gene data show CDR1 as SEHNR and CDR2 as FQNEAQ (reference sequence). As DNA, the CDR3 is TGTGCCAGCAGCTTAGAGGCCGGGACTAGCGGACAAGAGACCCAGTACTTC. Translated, it gives CASSLEAGTSGQETQYF.

The chain has TRBV20-1 and TRBJ2-2; 9 positions agree with TRBD2. Germline values: CDR1 DFQATT, CDR2 SNEGSKA (reference sequence). The J segment lost 8 bases and the V segment lost 2 bases, leaving 9 bases of the junction unmatched. The CDR3 runs to 15 residues. The chain's CDR3 is CSARSGLAAGGELFF. The CDR3 nucleotides are TGCAGTGCTAGATCGGGACTAGCCGCTGGGGGGGAGCTGTTTTTT.